This TCR beta chain originates from a study of monozygotic twins with inflammatory bowel disease. Study conclusions and caveats: Relative clonotype sharing with others was diminished in IBD patients versus healthy twins, particularly with disease activity.

Without any T cell sorting, total RNA was isolated from whole blood. The TCR libraries each used total RNA (around 3,500 ng per library). Through template switching, UMIs that included a 6-nucleotide sample barcode were added. With the 5' RACE reads reprocessed, TCRdb shows one record per CDR3 protein and no DNA. In all, the sample yields 300,000 to 350,000 distinct CDR3 sequences. To note about this clonotype: The antigen is unknown.

The CDR3 is made up of 15 amino acids. The sequenced sample consisted of blood. The sequence was collected from a human donor with ulcerative colitis or Crohn's disease, or a healthy co-twin of an affected twin (not recorded which). This chain joins TRBV12-3 or TRBV12-4 and TRBJ2-7. This chain's CDR3 is CASSFAGRGPHEQYF.